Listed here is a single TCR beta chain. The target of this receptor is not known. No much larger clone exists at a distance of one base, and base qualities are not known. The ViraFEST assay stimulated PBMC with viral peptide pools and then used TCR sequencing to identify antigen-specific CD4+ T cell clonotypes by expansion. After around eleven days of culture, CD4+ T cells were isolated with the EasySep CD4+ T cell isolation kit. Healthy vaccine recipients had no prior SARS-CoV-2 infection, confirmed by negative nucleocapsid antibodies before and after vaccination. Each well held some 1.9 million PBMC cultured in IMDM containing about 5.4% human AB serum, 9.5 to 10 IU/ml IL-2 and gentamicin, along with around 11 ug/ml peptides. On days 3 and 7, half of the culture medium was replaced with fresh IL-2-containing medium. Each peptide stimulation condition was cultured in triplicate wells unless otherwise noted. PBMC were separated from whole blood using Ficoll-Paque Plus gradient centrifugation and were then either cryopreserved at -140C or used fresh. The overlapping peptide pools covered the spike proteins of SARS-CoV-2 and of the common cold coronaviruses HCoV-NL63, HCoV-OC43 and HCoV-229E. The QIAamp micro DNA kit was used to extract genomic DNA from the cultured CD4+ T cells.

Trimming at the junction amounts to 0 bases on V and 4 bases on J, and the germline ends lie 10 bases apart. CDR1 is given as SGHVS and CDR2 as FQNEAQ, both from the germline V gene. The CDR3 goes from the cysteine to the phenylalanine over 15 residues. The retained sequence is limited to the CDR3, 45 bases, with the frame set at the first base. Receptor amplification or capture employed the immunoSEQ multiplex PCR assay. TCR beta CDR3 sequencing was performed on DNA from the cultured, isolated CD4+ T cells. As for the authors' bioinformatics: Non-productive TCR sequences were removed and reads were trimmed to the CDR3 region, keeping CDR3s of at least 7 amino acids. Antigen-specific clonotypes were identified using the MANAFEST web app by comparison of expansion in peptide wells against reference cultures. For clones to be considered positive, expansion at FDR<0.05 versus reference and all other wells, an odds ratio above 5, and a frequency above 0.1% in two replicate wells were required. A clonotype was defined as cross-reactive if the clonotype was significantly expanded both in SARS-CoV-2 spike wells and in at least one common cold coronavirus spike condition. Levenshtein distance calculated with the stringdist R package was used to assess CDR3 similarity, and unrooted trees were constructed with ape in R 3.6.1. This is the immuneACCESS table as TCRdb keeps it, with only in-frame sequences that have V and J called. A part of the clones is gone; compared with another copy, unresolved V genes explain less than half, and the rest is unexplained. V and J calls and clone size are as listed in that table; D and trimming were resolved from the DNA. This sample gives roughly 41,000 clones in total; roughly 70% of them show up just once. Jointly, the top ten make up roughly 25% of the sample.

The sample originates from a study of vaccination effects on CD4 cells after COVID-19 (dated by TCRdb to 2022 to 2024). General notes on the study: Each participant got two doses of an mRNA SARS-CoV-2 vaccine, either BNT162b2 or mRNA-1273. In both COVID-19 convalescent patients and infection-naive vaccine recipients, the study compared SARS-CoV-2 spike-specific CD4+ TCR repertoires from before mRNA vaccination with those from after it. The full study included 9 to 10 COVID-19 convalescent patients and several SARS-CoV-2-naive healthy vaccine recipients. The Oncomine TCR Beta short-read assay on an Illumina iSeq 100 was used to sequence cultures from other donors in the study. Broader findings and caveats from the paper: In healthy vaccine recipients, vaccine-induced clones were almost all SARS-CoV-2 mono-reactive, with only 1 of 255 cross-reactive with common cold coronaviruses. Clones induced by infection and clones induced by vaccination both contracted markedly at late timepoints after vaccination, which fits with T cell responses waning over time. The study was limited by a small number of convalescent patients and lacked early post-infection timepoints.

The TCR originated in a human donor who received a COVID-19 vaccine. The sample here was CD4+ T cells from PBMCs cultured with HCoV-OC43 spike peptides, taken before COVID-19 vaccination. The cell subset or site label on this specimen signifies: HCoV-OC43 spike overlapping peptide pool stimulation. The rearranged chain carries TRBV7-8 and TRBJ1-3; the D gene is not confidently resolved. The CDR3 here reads CASSLAHGRGNTIYF. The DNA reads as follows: TGTGCCAGCAGCTTAGCGCACGGCAGGGGAAACACCATATATTTT. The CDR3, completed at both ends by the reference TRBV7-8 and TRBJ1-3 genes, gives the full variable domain GAGVSQSPRYKVAKRGQDVALRCDPISGHVSLFWYQQALGQGPEFLTYFQNEAQLDKSGLPSDRFFAERPEGSVSTLKIQRTQQEDSAVYLCASSLAHGRGNTIYFGEGSWLTVV.